The next 21 T cell receptor beta chains were all read from a single sample in a study of control samples from healthy donors and cancer patients. The method was immunoSEQ multiplex PCR; TCRdb's version includes in-frame clones alone and lacks a portion of them. The table includes around 150,000 clones, around 90% detected once. The material sequenced was blood. These TCRs come from a young man in good health.

This clone was observed a handful of times. The chain uses TRBV19 and TRBJ1-1; maybe TRBD1 (6 bases). Germline V gene data show CDR1 as LNHDA and CDR2 as SQIVND (reference sequence). This CDR3 comprises 15 residues. V shed 5 bases and J shed 5 bases, with 18 bases lying between them. CDR3 protein: CASSPKGGLRTEAFF. In nucleotides, the CDR3 is TGTGCCAGTAGTCCCAAAGGGGGTTTGCGGACTGAAGCTTTCTTT. Variable domain in full (rest from reference TRBV19 and TRBJ1-1): DGGITQSPKYLFRKEGQNVTLSCEQNLNHDAMYWYRQDPGQGLRLIYYSQIVNDFQKGDIAEGYSVSREKKESFPLTVTSAQKNPTAFYLCASSPKGGLRTEAFFGQGTRLTVV.

The chain links TRBV25-1 to TRBJ2-5, with a tentative D call TRBD1 (6 bases). V lost 4 bases and J 5 bases, leaving 8 bases between the germline ends. This CDR3 comprises 12 residues. Per the germline V gene, CDR1 is MGHDK and CDR2 is SYGVNS. The CDR3 DNA follows: TGTGCCAGCAGTGCAGGGGTTGAGACCCAGTACTTC. Its protein is CASSAGVETQYF.

The sample holds a few counts of this clone. The rearrangement links TRBV14 to TRBJ1-6; D unresolved. The V gene lost 8 bases and the J gene lost 6 bases, with 11 bases spanning the gap. This CDR3 is built from 13 residues. CDR1 and CDR2 (germline): SGHDN, FVKESK. As DNA, the CDR3 is TGTGCCAGCCGGCCCCCTGGTAATTCACCCCTCCACTTT. Amino acids: CASRPPGNSPLHF.

This clone was recorded a few times. This chain connects TRBV7-2 to TRBJ2-7; 12 bases align to TRBD2. The germline V gene encodes CDR1 SGHTA and CDR2 FQGNSA. V gave up 5 bases and J gave up 4 bases; unmatched junction bases: 6. This CDR3 is 15 amino acids long. CDR3 bases: TGTGCCAGCAGCCCGAGACTAGCGGGAGTGTACGAGCAGTACTTC. This codes for CASSPRLAGVYEQYF.

The V and J genes are TRBV7-2 and TRBJ2-5, with 7 positions matching TRBD2. The V gene end was trimmed by 1 base and the J gene end by 5 bases; junction bases not matched to a gene: 10. CDR1 is SGHTA and CDR2 is FQGNSA in the germline V gene. CDR3 length: 16 amino acids. The CDR3 DNA is TGTGCCAGCAGCTTAGTTAGCGGGCAGGGTGGGGAGACCCAGTACTTC. Translated: CASSLVSGQGGETQYF.

This clone was detected once. V and J are TRBV5-6 and TRBJ2-2; D not resolved. V was cut by 0 bases and J by 2 bases, with 11 bases left in between. Germline V CDR1 and CDR2: SGHDT, YYEEEE. The CDR3 extends over 16 amino acids. CDR3 sequence reads: CASSLGSTTNTGELFF. The CDR3 DNA reads as TGTGCCAGCAGCTTGGGGTCCACCACTAACACCGGGGAGCTGTTTTTT.

This chain's CDR3 is CASSDRANYGYTF. The CDR3 DNA follows: TGTGCCAGCAGTGACAGGGCCAACTATGGCTACACCTTC. This chain joins TRBV6-1 and TRBJ1-2; tentative D call: TRBD1 (5 bases). The CDR3 is made up of 13 amino acids. Germline V gene sequence: CDR1 MNHNS, CDR2 SASEGT. V was cut by 3 bases and J by 2 bases, with 7 bases left in between.

The CDR3 region is CASSLVARNEQFF. The CDR3 nucleotides are TGTGCCAGCAGTTTAGTAGCGCGCAATGAGCAGTTCTTC. V gene TRBV28 combines with J gene TRBJ2-1; perhaps TRBD2 as D (5 bases). The germline V gene encodes CDR1 MDHEN and CDR2 SYDVKM. The V gene lost 2 bases and the J gene lost 6 bases, with 8 bases spanning the gap. The CDR3 runs 13 residues.

The V and J genes are TRBV7-2 and TRBJ2-6, with TRBD2 matching over 7 bases. V shed 4 bases and J 2 bases; nucleotides not matched to a gene: 8. Germline V lookup: CDR1 SGHTA, CDR2 FQGNSA. This CDR3 spans 17 amino acids. This CDR3 reads CASSSRGGAAGANVLTF. In DNA form, the CDR3 reads TGTGCCAGCAGCTCTAGGGGAGGGGCAGCTGGGGCCAACGTCCTGACTTTC.

This clone was seen a handful of times. The chain recombines TRBV11-3 with TRBJ2-2; 7 bases align to TRBD1. The CDR3 loop spans 18 amino acids. Germline V gene data show CDR1 as SGHNT and CDR2 as YENEEA. The J segment lost 3 bases and the V segment lost 8 bases, leaving 18 bases of the junction unmatched. DNA for the CDR3: TGTGCCAGCGCAGTCGACAGGGCAATGGAGAATGACACCGGGGAGCTGTTTTTT. It is translated as CASAVDRAMENDTGELFF.

The chain has TRBV5-1 and TRBJ2-1, with no clear D. Germline V CDR1 and CDR2: SGHRS, YFSETQ. CDR3 length equals 14 residues. V lost 6 bases to trimming and J lost 2 bases, with 12 bases between them. DNA of the CDR3: TGCGCCAGCATGCGCAGTGGCACCTACAATGAGCAGTTCTTC. Translated: CASMRSGTYNEQFF.

This clone appeared once. The rearrangement uses TRBV6-5 and TRBJ1-1; TRBD1 aligns across 7 bases. The ends lost 4 bases at V and 4 bases at J; junction bases unmatched: 6. Germline V CDR1 and CDR2: MNHEY, SVGAGI. The CDR3 spans 14 residues. The CDR3 coding sequence is TGTGCCAGCAGTTTTACGGGGGACAGCACTGAAGCTTTCTTT. Protein: CASSFTGDSTEAFF.

The CDR3 coding sequence is TGCGCCAGCGCTGAAGGGGGGAACCTCTACGAGCAGTACTTC. Protein product: CASAEGGNLYEQYF. The chain couples TRBV5-1 to TRBJ2-7; the D gene could be TRBD1 or TRBD2 (6 bases each). V dropped 7 bases and J dropped 3 bases, with 17 bases sitting between them. The CDR3 covers 14 residues. CDR1 SGHRS and CDR2 YFSETQ come from the germline V gene. Complete variable domain (other parts from reference TRBV5-1 and TRBJ2-7): KAGVTQTPRYLIKTRGQQVTLSCSPISGHRSVSWYQQTPGQGLQFLFEYFSETQRNKGNFPGRFSGRQFSNSRSEMNVSTLELGDSALYLCASAEGGNLYEQYFGPGTRLTVT.

The chain couples TRBV18 to TRBJ1-6; perhaps TRBD1 as D (5 bases). Germline CDR1 and CDR2: KGHSH and LQKENI. Between the trimmed V and J ends, which lost 5 bases and 7 bases, there was a span of 12 bases. The CDR3 contains 14 residues. CDR3 nucleotides: TGTGCCAGCTCATCGACAGAGCCCAATTCACCCCTCCACTTT. Its protein is CASSSTEPNSPLHF.

V is TRBV7-9 and J is TRBJ1-2; TRBD1 matches 8 bases. Germline V CDR1 and CDR2: SEHNR, FQNEAQ (reference sequence). V lost 5 bases to trimming and J lost 6 bases; unmatched junction nucleotides: 11. The CDR3 runs to 15 residues. The CDR3 sequence is CASSLVTTGEDGYTF. CDR3 nucleotides: TGTGCCAGCAGCCTCGTAACGACAGGGGAAGATGGCTACACCTTC.

This chain joins TRBV18 and TRBJ2-7, with D perhaps TRBD1 (6 bases). V was clipped by 5 bases and J by 1 base, with 15 bases between them. Germline V gives CDR1 KGHSH, CDR2 LQKENI. This CDR3 region has 15 residues. Here the CDR3 reads CASSAGTPQSYEQYF. In nucleotides, the CDR3 is TGTGCCAGCTCAGCCGGGACACCTCAATCCTACGAGCAGTACTTC. The full variable domain, rest sourced from reference TRBV18 and TRBJ2-7, is NAGVMQNPRHLVRRRGQEARLRCSPMKGHSHVYWYRQLPEEGLKFMVYLQKENIIDESGMPKERFSAEFPKEGPSILRIQQVVRGDSAAYFCASSAGTPQSYEQYFGPGTRLTVT.

The V call is TRBV18, the J call TRBJ1-1, with 7 bases identical to TRBD1. V lost 6 bases to trimming and J lost 3 bases; unmatched junction nucleotides: 13. CDR3 length equals 16 residues. CDR1 is KGHSH, CDR2 LQKENI, per germline. CDR3 amino acids: CASSQQSTGAYTEAFF. The CDR3 DNA sequence: TGTGCCAGCTCGCAACAAAGTACAGGGGCCTACACTGAAGCTTTCTTT.

The CDR3 region has the DNA TGTGCCAGCAGTCTCGGACAGGGTAATTCACCCCTCCACTTT. Translating gives CASSLGQGNSPLHF. The chain is built from TRBV5-4 and TRBJ1-6; TRBD1 aligns across 8 bases. CDR3 length: 14 residues. V dropped 5 bases and J dropped 6; count of bases not matched to a gene: 4. CDR1 SGHNT and CDR2 YYREEE come from the germline V gene (reference sequence).

This sequence joins TRBV6-1 and TRBJ2-5, with D tentatively TRBD1 (6 bases). Trimming removed 2 bases from V and 3 bases from J, with 13 bases in between. The germline CDR1 and CDR2 sequences are MNHNS and SASEGT. The CDR3 loop spans 15 amino acids. This chain's CDR3 is CASSELGAKEETQYF. The CDR3 DNA follows: TGTGCCAGCAGTGAACTGGGGGCAAAGGAAGAGACCCAGTACTTC.

J is TRBJ2-2 and V is TRBV4-3; 7 nucleotides agree with TRBD2. Trimming removed 1 base from V and 9 bases from J; junction bases left unmatched: 2. Germline V gene sequence: CDR1 LGHNA, CDR2 YSLEER. The CDR3 contains 13 residues. CDR3 coding DNA: TGCGCCAGCAGCCAAGGGGACTACCGGGAGCTGTTTTTT. Protein: CASSQGDYRELFF.

The table lists this clone with a count of one. This sequence joins TRBV18 and TRBJ1-1; no clear D. The V end lost 0 bases, the J end lost 4 bases, and 9 bases lay between the germline ends. In germline, CDR1 is KGHSH, CDR2 LQKENI. The CDR3 is 14 residues long. This CDR3 is CASSPPTIGTEAFF. Here the CDR3 DNA reads TGTGCCAGCTCACCACCGACGATAGGCACTGAAGCTTTCTTT.